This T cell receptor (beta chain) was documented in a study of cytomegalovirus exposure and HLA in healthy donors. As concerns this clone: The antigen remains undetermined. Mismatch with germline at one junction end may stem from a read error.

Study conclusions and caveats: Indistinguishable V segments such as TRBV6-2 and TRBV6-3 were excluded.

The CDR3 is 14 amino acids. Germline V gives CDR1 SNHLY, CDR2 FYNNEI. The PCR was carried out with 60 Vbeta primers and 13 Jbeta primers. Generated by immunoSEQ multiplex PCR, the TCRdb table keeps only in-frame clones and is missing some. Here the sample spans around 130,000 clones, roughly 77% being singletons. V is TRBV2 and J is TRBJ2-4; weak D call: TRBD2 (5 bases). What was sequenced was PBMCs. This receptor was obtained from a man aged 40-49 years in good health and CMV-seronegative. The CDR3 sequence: CASSDGRAKNSQYF. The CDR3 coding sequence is TGTGCCAGCAGTGATGGGAGAGCCAAAAACAGTCAGTACTTC.